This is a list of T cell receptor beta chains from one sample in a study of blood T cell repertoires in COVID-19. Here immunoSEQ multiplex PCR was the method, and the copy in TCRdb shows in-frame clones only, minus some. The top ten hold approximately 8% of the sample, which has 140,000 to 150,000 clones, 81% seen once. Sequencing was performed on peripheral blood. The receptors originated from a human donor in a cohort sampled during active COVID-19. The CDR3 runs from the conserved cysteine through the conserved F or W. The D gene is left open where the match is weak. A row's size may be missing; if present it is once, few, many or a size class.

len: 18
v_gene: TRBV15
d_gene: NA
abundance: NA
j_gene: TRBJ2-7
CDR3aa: CATSKSFPGTRVAYEQYF
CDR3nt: TGTGCCACCAGCAAAAGCTTCCCCGGGACACGGGTTGCATACGAGCAGTACTTC

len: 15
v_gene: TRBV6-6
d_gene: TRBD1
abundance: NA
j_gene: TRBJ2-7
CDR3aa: CASSYETGGPYEQYF
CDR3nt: TGTGCCAGCAGTTACGAGACAGGGGGTCCCTACGAGCAGTACTTC

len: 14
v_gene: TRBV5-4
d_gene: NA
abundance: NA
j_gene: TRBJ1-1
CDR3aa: CASSLVDSPSEAFF
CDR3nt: TGTGCCAGCAGCTTGGTCGACAGCCCGTCCGAAGCTTTCTTT

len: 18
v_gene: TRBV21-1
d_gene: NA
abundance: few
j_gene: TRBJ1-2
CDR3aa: CASSNWLRGTPGPYGYTF
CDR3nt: TGTGCCAGCAGCAATTGGCTGAGGGGGACACCCGGTCCCTATGGCTACACCTTC

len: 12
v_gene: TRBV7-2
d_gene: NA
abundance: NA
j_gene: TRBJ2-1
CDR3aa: CASSWTDNEQFF
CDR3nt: TGTGCCAGCAGTTGGACAGACAATGAGCAGTTCTTC

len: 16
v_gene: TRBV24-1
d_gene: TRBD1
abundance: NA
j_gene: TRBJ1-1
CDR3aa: CATSPLGQGVRTEAFF
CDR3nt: TGTGCCACCAGTCCCCTTGGCCAGGGGGTCCGCACTGAAGCTTTCTTT

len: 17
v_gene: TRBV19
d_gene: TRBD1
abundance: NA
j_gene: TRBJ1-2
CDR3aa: CASTGGTGGILDYGYTF
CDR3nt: TGTGCCAGTACCGGGGGCACAGGGGGCATCCTGGACTATGGCTACACCTTC

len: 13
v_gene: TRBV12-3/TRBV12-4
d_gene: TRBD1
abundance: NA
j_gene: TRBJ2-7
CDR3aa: CASSTGQGYEQYF
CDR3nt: TGTGCCAGCAGCACAGGACAGGGCTACGAGCAGTACTTC

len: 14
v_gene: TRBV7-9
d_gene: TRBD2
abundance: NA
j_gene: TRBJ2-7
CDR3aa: CASSREGGTYEQYF
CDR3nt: TGTGCCAGCTCCCGGGAGGGGGGTACCTACGAGCAGTACTTC

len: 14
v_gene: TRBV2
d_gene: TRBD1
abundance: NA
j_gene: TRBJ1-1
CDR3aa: CDSRPQGGNTEAFF
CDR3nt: TGTGACAGCAGGCCCCAGGGGGGGAACACTGAAGCTTTCTTT

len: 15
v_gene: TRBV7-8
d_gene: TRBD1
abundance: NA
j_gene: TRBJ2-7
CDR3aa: CASSFITGGRNEQYF
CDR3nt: TGTGCCAGCAGCTTCATCACAGGGGGCAGAAACGAGCAGTACTTC

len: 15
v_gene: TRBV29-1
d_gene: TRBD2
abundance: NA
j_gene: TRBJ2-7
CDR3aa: CSVDRQREGSYEQYF
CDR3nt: TGCAGCGTTGATCGTCAGCGGGAGGGAAGCTACGAGCAGTACTTC

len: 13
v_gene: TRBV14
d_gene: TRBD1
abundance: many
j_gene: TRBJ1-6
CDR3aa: CASSLGTGLPLHF
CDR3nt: TGTGCCAGCAGCCTCGGGACAGGCCTACCCCTCCACTTT

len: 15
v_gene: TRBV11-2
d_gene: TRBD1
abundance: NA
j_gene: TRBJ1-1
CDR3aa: CASSSNRGMGTEAFF
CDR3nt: TGTGCCAGCAGCTCAAACAGGGGGATGGGCACTGAAGCTTTCTTT

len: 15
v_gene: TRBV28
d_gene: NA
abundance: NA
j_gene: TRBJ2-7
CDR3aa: CASSLYGGSSYEQYF
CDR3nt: TGTGCCAGCAGTTTATATGGGGGGAGCTCCTACGAGCAGTACTTC

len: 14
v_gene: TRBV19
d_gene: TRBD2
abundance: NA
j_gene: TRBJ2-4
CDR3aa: CASTGLAVKNIQYF
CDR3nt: TGTGCCAGTACCGGACTAGCGGTCAAAAACATTCAGTACTTC

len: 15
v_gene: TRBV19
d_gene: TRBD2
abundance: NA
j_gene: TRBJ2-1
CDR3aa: CASAGLAGSYNEQFF
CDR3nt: TGTGCCAGCGCCGGCCTAGCGGGGTCCTACAATGAGCAGTTCTTC

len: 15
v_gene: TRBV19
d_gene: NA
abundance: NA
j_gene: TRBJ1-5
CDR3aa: CASRPVRYSNQPQHF
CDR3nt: TGTGCCAGTAGGCCGGTGAGATATAGCAATCAGCCCCAGCATTTT

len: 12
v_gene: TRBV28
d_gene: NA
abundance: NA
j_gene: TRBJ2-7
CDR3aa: CASGGGVYEQYF
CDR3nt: TGTGCCAGCGGAGGCGGGGTCTACGAGCAGTACTTC

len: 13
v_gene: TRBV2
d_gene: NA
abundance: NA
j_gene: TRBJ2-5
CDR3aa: CASNGAGEETQYF
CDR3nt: TGTGCCAGCAATGGGGCAGGGGAAGAGACCCAGTACTTC

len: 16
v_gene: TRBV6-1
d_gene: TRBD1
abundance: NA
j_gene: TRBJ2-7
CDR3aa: CASSDLQGAIDYEQYF
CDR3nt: TGTGCCAGCAGTGATCTACAGGGGGCGATCGACTACGAGCAGTACTTC

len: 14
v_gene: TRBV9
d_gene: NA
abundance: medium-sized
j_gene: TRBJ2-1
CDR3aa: CASSGANSYNEQFF
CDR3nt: TGTGCCAGCAGCGGGGCGAACTCCTACAATGAGCAGTTCTTC

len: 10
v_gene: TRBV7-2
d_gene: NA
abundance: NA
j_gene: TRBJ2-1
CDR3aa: CASSAGSQFF
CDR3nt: TGTGCCAGCAGCGCGGGCTCGCAGTTCTTC

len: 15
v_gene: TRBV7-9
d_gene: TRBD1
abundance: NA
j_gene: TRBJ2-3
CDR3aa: CASSLGTGVRETQYF
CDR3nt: TGTGCCAGCAGCTTAGGGACAGGGGTTCGGGAAACGCAGTATTTT

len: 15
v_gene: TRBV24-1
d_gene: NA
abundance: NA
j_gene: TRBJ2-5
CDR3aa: CATSDPRDLVETQYF
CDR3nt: TGTGCCACCAGTGATCCCAGGGATCTGGTGGAGACCCAGTACTTC

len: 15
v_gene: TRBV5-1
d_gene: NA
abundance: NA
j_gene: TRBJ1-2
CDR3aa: CASSLIQGDNYGYTF
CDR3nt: TGCGCCAGCAGCTTGATACAGGGAGATAACTATGGCTACACCTTC

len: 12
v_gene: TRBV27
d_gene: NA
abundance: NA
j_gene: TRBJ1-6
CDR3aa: CASSRGRSPLHF
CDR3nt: TGTGCCAGCAGTAGGGGTCGCTCACCCCTCCACTTT

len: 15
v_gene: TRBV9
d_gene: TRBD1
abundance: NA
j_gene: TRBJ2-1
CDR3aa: CASSATGQYYNEQFF
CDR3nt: TGTGCCAGCAGCGCCACGGGACAGTATTACAATGAGCAGTTCTTC

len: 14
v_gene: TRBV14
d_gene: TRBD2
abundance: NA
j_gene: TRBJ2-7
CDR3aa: CASSRVAGGPGQYF
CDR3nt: TGTGCCAGCAGCCGAGTAGCGGGAGGGCCAGGGCAGTACTTC

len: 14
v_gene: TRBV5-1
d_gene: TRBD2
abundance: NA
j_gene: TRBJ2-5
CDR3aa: CASSPLAGAETQYF
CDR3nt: TGCGCCAGCAGCCCCCTAGCGGGAGCGGAGACCCAGTACTTC

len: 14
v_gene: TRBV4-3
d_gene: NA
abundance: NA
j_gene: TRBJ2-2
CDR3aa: CASSQESRTGELFF
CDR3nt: TGCGCCAGCAGCCAAGAATCGAGGACCGGGGAGCTGTTTTTT

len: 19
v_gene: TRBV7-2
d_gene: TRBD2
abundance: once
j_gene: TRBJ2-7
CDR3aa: CASSPYPHTSGRAAYEQYF
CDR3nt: TGTGCCAGCAGCCCGTACCCACACACTAGCGGGAGGGCCGCCTACGAGCAGTACTTC

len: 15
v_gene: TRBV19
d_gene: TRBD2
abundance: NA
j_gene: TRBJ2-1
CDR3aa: CASSTGLALYNEQFF
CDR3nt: TGTGCCAGTAGTACGGGACTAGCACTCTACAATGAGCAGTTCTTC

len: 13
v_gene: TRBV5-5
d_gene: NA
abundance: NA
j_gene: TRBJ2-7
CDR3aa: CASSLVSIYEQYF
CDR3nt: TGTGCCAGCAGCTTGGTTTCAATTTACGAGCAGTACTTC

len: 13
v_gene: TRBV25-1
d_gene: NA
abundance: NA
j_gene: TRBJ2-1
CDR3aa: CASSVHGSNEQFF
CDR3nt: TGTGCCAGCAGTGTTCACGGTTCCAATGAGCAGTTCTTC

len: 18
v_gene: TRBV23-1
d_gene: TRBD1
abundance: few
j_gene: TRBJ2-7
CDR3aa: CASSQEGQPKRSSYEQYF
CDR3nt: TGCGCCAGCAGTCAAGAGGGACAGCCAAAGAGGAGCTCCTACGAGCAGTACTTC

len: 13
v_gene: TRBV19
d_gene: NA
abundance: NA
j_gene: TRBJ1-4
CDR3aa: CASSTSGGEKLFF
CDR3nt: TGTGCCAGTAGTACTTCCGGTGGTGAAAAACTGTTTTTT

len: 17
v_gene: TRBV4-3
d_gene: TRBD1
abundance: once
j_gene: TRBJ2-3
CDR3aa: CASSQDAGTGGGDTQYF
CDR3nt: TGCGCCAGCAGCCAAGATGCCGGGACAGGGGGGGGAGATACGCAGTATTTT

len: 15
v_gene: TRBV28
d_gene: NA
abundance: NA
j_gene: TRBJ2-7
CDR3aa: CASRRLQGSSYEQYF
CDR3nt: TGTGCCAGCAGACGGCTACAAGGGAGCTCCTACGAGCAGTACTTC

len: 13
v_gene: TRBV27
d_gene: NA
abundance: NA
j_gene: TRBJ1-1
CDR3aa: CASSLQVGTEAFF
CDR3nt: TGTGCCAGCAGTTTGCAGGTGGGCACTGAAGCTTTCTTT

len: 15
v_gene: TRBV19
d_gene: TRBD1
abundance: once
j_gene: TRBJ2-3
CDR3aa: CASSIPGQVTDTQYF
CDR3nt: TGTGCCAGTAGTATTCCGGGACAGGTCACAGATACGCAGTATTTT

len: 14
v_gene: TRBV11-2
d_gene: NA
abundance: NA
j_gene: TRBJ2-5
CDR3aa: CASSLGSALGTQYF
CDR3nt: TGTGCCAGCAGCTTGGGTAGCGCCTTGGGGACCCAGTACTTC